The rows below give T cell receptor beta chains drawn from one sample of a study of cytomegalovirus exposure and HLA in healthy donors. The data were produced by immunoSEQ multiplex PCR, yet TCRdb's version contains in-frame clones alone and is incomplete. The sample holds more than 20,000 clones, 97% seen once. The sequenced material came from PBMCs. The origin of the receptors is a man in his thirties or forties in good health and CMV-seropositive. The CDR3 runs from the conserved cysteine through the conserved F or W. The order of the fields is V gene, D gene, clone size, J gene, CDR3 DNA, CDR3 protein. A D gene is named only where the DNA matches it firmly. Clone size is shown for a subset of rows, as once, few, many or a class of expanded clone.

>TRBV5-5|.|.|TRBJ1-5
TGTGCCAGCAGCTTGGGGCTGGGGAGTAGCAATCAGCCCCAGCATTTT
CASSLGLGSSNQPQHF
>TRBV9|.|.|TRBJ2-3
TGTGCCAGCAGCGCCAACACAGGGACCGCGCAGTATTTT
CASSANTGTAQYF
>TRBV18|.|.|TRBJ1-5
TGTGCCAGCTCACCGACAAGTCAGCCCCAGCATTTT
CASSPTSQPQHF
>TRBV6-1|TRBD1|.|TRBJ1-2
TGTGCCAGCAGTGGCCCTGGACAGGGGGGGTATGGCTACACCTTC
CASSGPGQGGYGYTF
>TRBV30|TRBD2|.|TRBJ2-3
TGTGCCTGGAGACTCCGGCTAGCGGGAGAAGATACGCAGTATTTT
CAWRLRLAGEDTQYF
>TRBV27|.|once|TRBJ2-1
TGTGCCAGCAGTTATACGGTCGCCTACAATGAGCAGTTCTTC
CASSYTVAYNEQFF
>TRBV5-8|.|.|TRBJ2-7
TGTGCCAGCAGATCGCCCCGGACTTCCCTCGAGCAGTACTTC
CASRSPRTSLEQYF
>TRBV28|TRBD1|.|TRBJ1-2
TGTGCCAGCAGTTTGGGGACAGGGGTAGCCGACTATGGCTACACCTTC
CASSLGTGVADYGYTF
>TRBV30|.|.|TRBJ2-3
TGTGCCTGGAGTGTAATATATACGCAGTATTTT
CAWSVIYTQYF
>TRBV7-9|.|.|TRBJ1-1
TGTGCCAGCAGCTTACCGGGGGGCACCACTGAAGCTTTCTTT
CASSLPGGTTEAFF
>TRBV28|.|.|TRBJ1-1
TGTGCCAGCGTCGAAGGGGCTATGAACACTGAAGCTTTCTTT
CASVEGAMNTEAFF
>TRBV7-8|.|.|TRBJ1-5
TGTGCCAGCAGCTTTTCGAGGGTCTTAAGCAATCAGCCCCAGCATTTT
CASSFSRVLSNQPQHF
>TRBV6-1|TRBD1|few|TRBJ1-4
TGTGCCAGCAAGGTGGGGACAGCAGAAAAACTGTTTTTT
CASKVGTAEKLFF
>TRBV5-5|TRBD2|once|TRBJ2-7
TGTGCCAGCAGCGTCGGGACTAGCTCCTACGAGCAGTACTTC
CASSVGTSSYEQYF
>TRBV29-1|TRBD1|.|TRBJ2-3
TGCAGCGTTGTTAGGGGGCGGACAGATACGCAGTATTTT
CSVVRGRTDTQYF
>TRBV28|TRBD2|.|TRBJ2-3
TGTGCCAGCAGTTTAGTTTCGGCTAGCGGGAGGGTAGATACGCAGTATTTT
CASSLVSASGRVDTQYF
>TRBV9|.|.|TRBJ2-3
TGTGCCAGCAGCGCCGGCGGGTGGTTTACAGATACGCAGTATTTT
CASSAGGWFTDTQYF
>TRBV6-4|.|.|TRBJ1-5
TGTGCCAGACCCGGGGCGGGAAATCAGCCCCAGCATTTT
CARPGAGNQPQHF
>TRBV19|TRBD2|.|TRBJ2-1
TGTGCCAGTAGTATAGAAGGGACTAGCGGGTCCAATGAGCAGTTCTTC
CASSIEGTSGSNEQFF
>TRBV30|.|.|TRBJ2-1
TGTGCCTGGAGGTTCAGCGGGACAAACAATGAGCAGTTCTTC
CAWRFSGTNNEQFF
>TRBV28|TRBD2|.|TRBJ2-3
TGTGCCAGCAGTTTCCGACTAGCGGGAGATGATACGCAGTATTTT
CASSFRLAGDDTQYF
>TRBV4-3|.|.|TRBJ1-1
TGCGCCAGCAGCCAAGGTGTCACAGGGTTGCAGAACACTGAAGCTTTCTTT
CASSQGVTGLQNTEAFF
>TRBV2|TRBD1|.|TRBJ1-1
TGTGCCAGCAGGGGGGACAGTTTGAACACTGAAGCTTTCTTT
CASRGDSLNTEAFF
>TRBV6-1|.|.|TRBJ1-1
TGTGCCAGCATTCTACAGGGCGTGAACACTGAAGCTTTCTTT
CASILQGVNTEAFF
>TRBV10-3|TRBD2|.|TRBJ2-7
TGTGCCATCAGACGGACTAGCGGGGAGGAGCAGTACTTC
CAIRRTSGEEQYF
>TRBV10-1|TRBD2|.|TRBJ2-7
TGCGCCAGCAGCCGGGACTATCCTTGGGACGAGCAGTACTTC
CASSRDYPWDEQYF
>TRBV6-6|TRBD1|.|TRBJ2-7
TGTGCCAGCAGTGACAGGGCCACCCTTACCTACGAGCAGTACTTC
CASSDRATLTYEQYF
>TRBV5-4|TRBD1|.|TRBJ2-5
TGTGCCAGCAGCTTGGGGACAGGGACTCAAGAGACCCAGTACTTC
CASSLGTGTQETQYF
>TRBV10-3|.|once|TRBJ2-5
TGTGCCATCAGCAAGGACTCAATCGAGACCCAGTACTTC
CAISKDSIETQYF
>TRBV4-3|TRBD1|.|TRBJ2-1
TGCGCCAGCAGCTCGGGACAGTCAACATACAATGAGCAGTTCTTC
CASSSGQSTYNEQFF
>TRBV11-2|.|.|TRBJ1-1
TGTGCCAGCAGCTTAAGAGGGAACACTGAAGCTTTCTTT
CASSLRGNTEAFF
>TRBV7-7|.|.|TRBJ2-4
TGTGCTAGCAGCTTAGCGGTCACGTTACTAGCCAAAAACATTCAGTACTTC
CASSLAVTLLAKNIQYF
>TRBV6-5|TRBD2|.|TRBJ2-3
TGTGCCAGCAGTTACGGAGCGGGAGGGCCGGGGGATACGCAGTATTTT
CASSYGAGGPGDTQYF
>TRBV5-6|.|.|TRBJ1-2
TGTGCCAGCAGCCAGGGGCCCAACCCCTATGGCTACACCTTC
CASSQGPNPYGYTF
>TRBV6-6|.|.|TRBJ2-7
TGTGCCAGCAGCTATCCGGGCGGGCCAAGTTACGAGCAGTACTTC
CASSYPGGPSYEQYF
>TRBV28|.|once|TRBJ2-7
TGTGCCACTTCGACGGAGCTCTACGAGCAGTACTTC
CATSTELYEQYF
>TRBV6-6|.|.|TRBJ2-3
TGTGCCAGCAGTTACTCCGGAGGATCCGATACGCAGTATTTT
CASSYSGGSDTQYF
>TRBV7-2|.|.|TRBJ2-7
TGTGCCAGCAGCTTACAGATTCCCTACGAGCAGTACTTC
CASSLQIPYEQYF
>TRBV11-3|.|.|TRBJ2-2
TGTGCCAGCAGCTTAGGGCGCGGGACGAGCACCGGGGAGCTGTTTTTT
CASSLGRGTSTGELFF
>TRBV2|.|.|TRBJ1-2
TGTGCCAGCAGTGCTAGGGGTCGGGGCTACACCTTC
CASSARGRGYTF
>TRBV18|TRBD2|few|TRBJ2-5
TGTGCCAGCTCACCAACGCGGACTAGAATGCGAGAGACCCAGTACTTC
CASSPTRTRMRETQYF
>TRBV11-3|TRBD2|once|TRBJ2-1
TGTGCCAGCAGCCCCCCGAGCGGGAGCTCCTACAATGAGCAGTTCTTC
CASSPPSGSSYNEQFF
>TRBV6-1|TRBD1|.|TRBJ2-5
TGTGCCAGCAGTGAAAGGGGGCCGCGAGGGACCCAGTACTTC
CASSERGPRGTQYF
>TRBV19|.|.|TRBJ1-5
TGTGCCAGTAGTATTGGCCAGGGCAATCAGCCCCAGCATTTT
CASSIGQGNQPQHF
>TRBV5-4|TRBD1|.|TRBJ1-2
TGTGCCAGCAGCTTGTCCGGGACAGGGGGTCATTATGGCTACACCTTC
CASSLSGTGGHYGYTF
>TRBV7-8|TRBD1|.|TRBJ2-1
TGTGCCAGCAGGAGGGACAGGCGGGGCAATGAGCAGTTCTTC
CASRRDRRGNEQFF
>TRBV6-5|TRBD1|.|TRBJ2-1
TGTGCCAGCAGACCGACAGGGCCCAATGAGCAGTTCTTC
CASRPTGPNEQFF
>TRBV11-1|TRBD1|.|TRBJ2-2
TGTGCCAGCAGCTTGGTAACAGGGGCAACCGGGGAGCTGTTTTTT
CASSLVTGATGELFF
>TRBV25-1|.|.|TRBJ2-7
TGTGCCAGCAGTGCCCCGGGGTACGAGCAGTACTTC
CASSAPGYEQYF